This T cell receptor beta chain was identified in a study of blood T cell repertoires in COVID-19. The assay was immunoSEQ multiplex PCR, and TCRdb's table has in-frame clones only and misses some. The sample shows fewer than 300,000 clones, approximately 81% of them seen only once. V dropped 7 bases and J dropped 1 base, with 13 bases sitting between them. From germline, CDR1 is MNHEY and CDR2 SVGAGI. CDR3 size: 14 residues. Material for sequencing was peripheral blood. This sequence was found in a woman between 18 and 29 years old with acute or convalescent COVID-19. This sequence joins TRBV6-5 and TRBJ1-1; unclear D gene. This CDR3 is CASTIRSENTEAFF. DNA of the CDR3: TGTGCCAGCACCATACGGAGCGAGAACACTGAAGCTTTCTTT.